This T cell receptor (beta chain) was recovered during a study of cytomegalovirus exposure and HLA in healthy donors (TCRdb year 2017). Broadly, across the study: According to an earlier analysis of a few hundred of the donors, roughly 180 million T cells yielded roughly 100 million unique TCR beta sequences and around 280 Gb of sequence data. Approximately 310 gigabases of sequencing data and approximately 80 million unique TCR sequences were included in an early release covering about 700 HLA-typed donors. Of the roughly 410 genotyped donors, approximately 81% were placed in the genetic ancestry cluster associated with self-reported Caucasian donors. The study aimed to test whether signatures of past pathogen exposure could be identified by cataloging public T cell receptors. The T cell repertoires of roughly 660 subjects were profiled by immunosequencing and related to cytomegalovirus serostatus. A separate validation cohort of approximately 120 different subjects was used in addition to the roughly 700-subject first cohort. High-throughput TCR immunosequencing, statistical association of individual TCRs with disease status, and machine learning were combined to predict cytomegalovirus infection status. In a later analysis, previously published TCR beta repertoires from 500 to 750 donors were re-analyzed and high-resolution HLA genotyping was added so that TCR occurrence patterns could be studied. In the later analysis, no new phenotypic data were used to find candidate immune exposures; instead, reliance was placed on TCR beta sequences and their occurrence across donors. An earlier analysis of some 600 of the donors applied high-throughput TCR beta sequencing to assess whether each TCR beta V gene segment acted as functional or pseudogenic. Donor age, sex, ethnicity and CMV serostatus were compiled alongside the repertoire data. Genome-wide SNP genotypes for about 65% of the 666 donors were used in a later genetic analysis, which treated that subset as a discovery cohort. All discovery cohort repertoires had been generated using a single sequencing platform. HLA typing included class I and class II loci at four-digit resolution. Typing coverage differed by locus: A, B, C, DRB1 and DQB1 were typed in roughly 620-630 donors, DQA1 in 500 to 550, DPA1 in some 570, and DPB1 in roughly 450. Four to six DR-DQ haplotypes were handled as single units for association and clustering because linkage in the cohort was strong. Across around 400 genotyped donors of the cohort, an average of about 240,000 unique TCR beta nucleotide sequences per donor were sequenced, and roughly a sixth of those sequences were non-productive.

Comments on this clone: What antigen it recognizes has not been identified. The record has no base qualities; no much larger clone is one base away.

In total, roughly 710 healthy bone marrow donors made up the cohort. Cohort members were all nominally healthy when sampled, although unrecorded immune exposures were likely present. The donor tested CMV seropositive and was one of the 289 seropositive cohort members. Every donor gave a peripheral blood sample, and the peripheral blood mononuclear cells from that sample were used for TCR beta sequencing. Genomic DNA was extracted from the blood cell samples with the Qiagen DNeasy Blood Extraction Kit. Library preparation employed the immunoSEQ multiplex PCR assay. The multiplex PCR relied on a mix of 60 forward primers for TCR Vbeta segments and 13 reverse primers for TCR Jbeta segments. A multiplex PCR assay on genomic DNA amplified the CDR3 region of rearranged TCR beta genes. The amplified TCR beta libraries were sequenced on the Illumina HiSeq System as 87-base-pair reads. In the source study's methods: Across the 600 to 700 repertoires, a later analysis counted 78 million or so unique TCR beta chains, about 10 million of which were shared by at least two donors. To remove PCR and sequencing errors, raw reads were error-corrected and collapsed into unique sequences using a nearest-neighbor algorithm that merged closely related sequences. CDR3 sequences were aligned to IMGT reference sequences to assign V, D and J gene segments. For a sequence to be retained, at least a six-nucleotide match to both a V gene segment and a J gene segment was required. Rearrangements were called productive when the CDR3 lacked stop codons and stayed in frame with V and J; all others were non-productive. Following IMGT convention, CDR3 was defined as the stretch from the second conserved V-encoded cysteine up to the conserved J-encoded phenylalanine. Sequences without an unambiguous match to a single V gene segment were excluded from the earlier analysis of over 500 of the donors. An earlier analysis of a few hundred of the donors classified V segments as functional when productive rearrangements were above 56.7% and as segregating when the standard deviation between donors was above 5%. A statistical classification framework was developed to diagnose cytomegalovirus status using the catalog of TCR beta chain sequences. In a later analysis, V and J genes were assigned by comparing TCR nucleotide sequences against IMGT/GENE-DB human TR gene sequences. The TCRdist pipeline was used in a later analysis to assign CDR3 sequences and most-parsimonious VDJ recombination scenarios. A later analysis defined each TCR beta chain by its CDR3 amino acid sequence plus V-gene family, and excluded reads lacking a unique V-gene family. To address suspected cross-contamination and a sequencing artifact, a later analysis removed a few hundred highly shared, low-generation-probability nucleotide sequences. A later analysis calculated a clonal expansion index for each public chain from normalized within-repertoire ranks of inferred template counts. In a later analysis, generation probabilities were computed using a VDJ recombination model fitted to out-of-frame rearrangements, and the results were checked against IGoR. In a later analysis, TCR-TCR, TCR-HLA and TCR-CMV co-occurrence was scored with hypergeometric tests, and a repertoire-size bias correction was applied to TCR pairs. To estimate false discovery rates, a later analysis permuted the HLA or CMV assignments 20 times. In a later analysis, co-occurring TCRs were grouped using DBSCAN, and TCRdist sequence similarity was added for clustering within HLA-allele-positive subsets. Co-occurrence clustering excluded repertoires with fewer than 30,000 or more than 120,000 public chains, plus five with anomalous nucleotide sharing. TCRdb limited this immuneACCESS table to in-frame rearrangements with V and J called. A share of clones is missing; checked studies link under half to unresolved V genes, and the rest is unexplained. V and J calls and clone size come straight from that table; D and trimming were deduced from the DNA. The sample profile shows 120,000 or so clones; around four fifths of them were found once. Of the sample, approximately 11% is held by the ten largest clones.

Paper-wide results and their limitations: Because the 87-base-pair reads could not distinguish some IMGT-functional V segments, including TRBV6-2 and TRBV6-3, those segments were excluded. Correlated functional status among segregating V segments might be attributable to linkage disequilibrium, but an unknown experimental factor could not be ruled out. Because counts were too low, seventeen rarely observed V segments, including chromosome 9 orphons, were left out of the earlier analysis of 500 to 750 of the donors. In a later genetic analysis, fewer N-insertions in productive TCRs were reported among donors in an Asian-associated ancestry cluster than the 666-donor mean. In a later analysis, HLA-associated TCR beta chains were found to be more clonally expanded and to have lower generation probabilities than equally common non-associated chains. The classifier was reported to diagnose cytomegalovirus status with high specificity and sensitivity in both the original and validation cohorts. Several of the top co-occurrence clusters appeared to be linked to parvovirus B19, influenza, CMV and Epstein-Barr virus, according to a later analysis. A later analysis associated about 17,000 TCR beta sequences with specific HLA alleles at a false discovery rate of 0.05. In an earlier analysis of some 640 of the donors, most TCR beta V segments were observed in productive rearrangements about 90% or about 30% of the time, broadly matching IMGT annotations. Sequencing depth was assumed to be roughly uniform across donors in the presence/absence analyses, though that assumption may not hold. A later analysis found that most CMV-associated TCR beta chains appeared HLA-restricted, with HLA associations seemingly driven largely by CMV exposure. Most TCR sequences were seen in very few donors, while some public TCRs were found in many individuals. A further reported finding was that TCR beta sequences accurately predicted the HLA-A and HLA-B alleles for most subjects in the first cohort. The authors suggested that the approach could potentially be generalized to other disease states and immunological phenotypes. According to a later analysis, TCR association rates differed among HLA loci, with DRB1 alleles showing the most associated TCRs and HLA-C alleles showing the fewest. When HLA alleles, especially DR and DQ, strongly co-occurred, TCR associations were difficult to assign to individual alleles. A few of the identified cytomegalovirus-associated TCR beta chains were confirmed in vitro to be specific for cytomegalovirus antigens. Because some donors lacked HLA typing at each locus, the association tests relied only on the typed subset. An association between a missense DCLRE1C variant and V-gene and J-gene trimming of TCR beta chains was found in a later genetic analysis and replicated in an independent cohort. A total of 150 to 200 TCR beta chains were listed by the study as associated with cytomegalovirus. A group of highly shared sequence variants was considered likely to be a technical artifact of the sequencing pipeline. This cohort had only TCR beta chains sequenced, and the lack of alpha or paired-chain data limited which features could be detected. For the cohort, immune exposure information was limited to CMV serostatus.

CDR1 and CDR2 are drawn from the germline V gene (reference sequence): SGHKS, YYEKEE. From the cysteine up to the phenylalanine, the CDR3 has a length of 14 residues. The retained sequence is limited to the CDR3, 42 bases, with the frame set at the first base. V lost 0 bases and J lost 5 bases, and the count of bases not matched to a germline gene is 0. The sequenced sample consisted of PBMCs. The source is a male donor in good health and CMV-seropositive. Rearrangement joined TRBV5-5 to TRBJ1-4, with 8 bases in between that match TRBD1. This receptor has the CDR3 CASSLGDRNEKLFF. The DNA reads TGTGCCAGCAGCTTGGGGGACAGGAATGAAAAACTGTTTTTT.